The 15 T cell receptor beta chains in this list originate from one sample, sequenced in a study of control samples from healthy donors and cancer patients. Repertoires were generated with immunoSEQ multiplex PCR, while TCRdb's copy carries only in-frame clones and drops some. This table has several thousand clones, 84% appearing once. The sample was formalin-fixed, paraffin-embedded tissue. The receptors were sampled from a female donor with lung cancer.

V is TRBV7-9 and J is TRBJ2-7; D gene ambiguous. Germline CDR1 is SEHNR and CDR2 is FQNEAQ (reference sequence). CDR3 length: 12 amino acids. V lost 5 bases and J lost 4, with 9 bases in between. CDR3 protein: CASSPTWYEQYF. The CDR3 DNA reads TGTGCCAGCAGCCCAACTTGGTACGAGCAGTACTTC.

This clone was observed a few times. V usage is TRBV19 and J usage is TRBJ1-5; TRBD1 aligns across 8 bases. Trimming at V came to 4 bases and at J to 5 bases, leaving 7 bases not matched to a gene. Germline V gene data show CDR1 as LNHDA and CDR2 as SQIVND (reference sequence). There are 15 residues in the CDR3. In DNA form, the CDR3 reads TGTGCCAGTAGTAGAGGGCAGGGGGCGTATCAGCCCCAGCATTTT. The encoded protein is CASSRGQGAYQPQHF.

The rearrangement joins TRBV2 to TRBJ1-5; no clear D. Germline CDR1 is SNHLY and CDR2 is FYNNEI. This CDR3 contains 13 residues. V lost 6 bases and J lost 7, with 13 bases in between. The CDR3 DNA reads as TGTGCCAGCAGACGAATTCAGGCCCAGCCCCAGCATTTT. Residues: CASRRIQAQPQHF.

V gene TRBV7-2 combines with J gene TRBJ1-2; the match to TRBD1 covers 7 bases. The V segment lost 6 bases and the J segment 2 bases; nucleotides outside the gene matches: 3. The CDR3 is 13 residues long. The germline V gene encodes CDR1 SGHTA and CDR2 FQGNSA. This chain's CDR3 is CASRSTGNYGYTF. The DNA of the CDR3 is TGTGCCAGCAGGTCGACAGGGAACTATGGCTACACCTTC.

The chain couples TRBV12-1 to TRBJ2-1; the D call of TRBD2 is as the table states it, not checked on the DNA. TRBV12-1 is marked as a pseudogene. The CDR3 extends over 16 amino acids. CDR3 amino acids: CASSFEAGETYNEQFF. The CDR3 coding sequence is TGTGCCAGCAGCTTTGAGGCGGGAGAGACCTACAATGAGCAGTTCTTC.

The chain recombines TRBV18 with TRBJ2-1; TRBD2 agrees at 9 bases. Germline V gene lookup returns CDR1 KGHSH and CDR2 LQKENI. Unmatched junction bases numbered 16, after V lost 3 bases and J lost 10 bases. CDR3 length: 17 amino acids. The CDR3 DNA reads TGTGCCAGCTCACCCTGGGAGCGGGAGGTCCTACGAGGAGAGCAGTTCTTC. It yields the protein CASSPWEREVLRGEQFF.

V and J are TRBV6-5 and TRBJ2-1, with 9 bases matching TRBD2. CDR1 is MNHEY, CDR2 SVGAGI, per germline. The CDR3 runs to 16 residues. Losses at the gene ends were 3 bases for V and 10 bases for J; bases not matched to a gene: 13. Here the CDR3 DNA reads TGTGCCAGCAGTTATTTATCTAGCGGGGAGTTTGGGGAGCAGTTCTTC. Its translation: CASSYLSSGEFGEQFF.

This chain connects TRBV6-5 to TRBJ1-4; 7 positions agree with TRBD1. In germline, CDR1 is MNHEY, CDR2 SVGAGI. The CDR3 is 12 residues long. The ends lost 6 bases at V and 7 bases at J; junction bases unmatched: 2. In nucleotides, the CDR3 is TGTGCCAGCAGAGGGGACAGTGAAAAACTGTTTTTT. This sequence encodes CASRGDSEKLFF.

The chain carries TRBV6-5 and TRBJ2-3, with 7 bases that match TRBD2. J lost 3 bases, V lost 7 bases, and 7 bases had no gene match. The CDR3 length is 14 residues. Germline CDR1 reads MNHEY; CDR2 reads SVGAGI. CDR3 nucleotides: TGTGCCAGCAAATATATGGGGGGGACAGATACGCAGTATTTT. Its protein product is CASKYMGGTDTQYF.

CDR3 residues: CASSQAASANEQFF. The DNA of the CDR3 is TGTGCCAGCAGCCAAGCGGCTAGTGCCAATGAGCAGTTCTTC. This sequence joins TRBV4-2 and TRBJ2-1, with D uncertain. V gave up 1 base and J gave up 6 bases, with 10 bases separating them. The CDR3 is made up of 14 amino acids. Germline V gene lookup returns CDR1 LGHNA and CDR2 YNFKEQ.

V usage is TRBV3-1 (or the pseudogene TRBV3-2) and J usage is TRBJ2-5; the D gene is possibly TRBD2 (6 bases). Germline CDR1 reads LGHDT; CDR2 reads YNNKEL (reference sequence). Trimming stripped 0 bases from V and 5 bases from J, with 13 bases between. This CDR3 is built from 15 residues. The CDR3 DNA sequence: TGTGCCAGCAGCCAAGACTATCAGAGCGGGGAGACCCAGTACTTC. Translated: CASSQDYQSGETQYF.

This clone was seen more than once but under ten times. CDR3 protein: CASSLEEGQGRETQYF. CDR3 DNA: TGCGCCAGCAGCCTTGAAGAGGGACAGGGAAGAGAGACCCAGTACTTC. V gene TRBV5-1 combines with J gene TRBJ2-5; 9 positions match TRBD1. This CDR3 spans 16 amino acids. The trim removed 4 bases at V and 4 bases at J, leaving 11 bases unmatched. CDR1 is SGHRS and CDR2 is YFSETQ in the germline V gene. The complete variable domain, with remaining parts taken from reference TRBV5-1 and TRBJ2-5, reads KAGVTQTPRYLIKTRGQQVTLSCSPISGHRSVSWYQQTPGQGLQFLFEYFSETQRNKGNFPGRFSGRQFSNSRSEMNVSTLELGDSALYLCASSLEEGQGRETQYFGPGTRLLVL.

About this clone: A much larger clonotype is one base distant, so this may be a read error. The chain couples TRBV16 to TRBJ1-1, with 12 bases identical to TRBD1. This CDR3 has 15 residues. Trimming took 4 bases from V and 9 from J; bases not matched to a gene: 9. Germline CDR1 and CDR2: KGHSY and FQNENV. DNA of the CDR3: TGTGCCAGCAGCCCGGGACAGGGGGCTTGGACTAAAGCTTTCTTT. It encodes CASSPGQGAWTKAFF.

The chain uses TRBV19 and TRBJ2-7, with D perhaps TRBD1 (5 bases). The CDR3 spans 15 residues. Looked up from germline, CDR1 is LNHDA and CDR2 is SQIVND (reference sequence). Trimming took off 2 bases at V and 4 bases at J, with 15 bases between the two ends. The DNA for the CDR3 is TGTGCCAGTAGTATAAATCAGGGAAGCCTTTACGAGCAGTACTTC. Amino acid sequence: CASSINQGSLYEQYF.

This clone occurred once. The chain recombines TRBV5-1 with TRBJ2-4, with D perhaps TRBD2 (5 bases). The germline V and J ends were trimmed by 1 base and 4 bases, with 12 bases remaining between them. The CDR3 is made up of 15 amino acids. Germline CDR1 and CDR2: SGHRS and YFSETQ. The CDR3 DNA is TGCGCCAGCAGCTTGCAGAGGACTGGAAAAAACATTCAGTACTTC. It yields the protein CASSLQRTGKNIQYF.